This TCR beta chain comes out of a study of blood T cell repertoires in COVID-19. Study background: COVID-19 samples from acute and convalescent phases originated in the United States, Italy and Spain. Sources were T cells, B-cell-depleted T cells, or PBMCs; the material itself was cDNA or gDNA.

The CDR3 has 11 residues. The V gene's germline CDR1 is LNHDA and CDR2 SQIVND (reference sequence). V lost 4 bases to trimming and J lost 9 bases, with 7 bases between them. As handled by the study authors: Scientists estimated how many nucleated cells there were by amplifying reference gene primers. Assay used: immunoSEQ multiplex PCR; TCRdb lists only in-frame clones, some missing. The D gene and trimming were derived from the DNA, and the V and J assignments and clone size from that table. This sample yields approximately 110,000 clones, of which almost 90% are seen a single time; roughly 1% belongs to the top ten.

The receptor comes from a woman between 45 and 60 years old with active or convalescent COVID-19. Sequencing was done on a sample of peripheral blood. The V call is TRBV19, the J call TRBJ2-1; no clear D gene. CDR3 in amino acids: CASSRSGEQFF. The DNA for the CDR3 is TGTGCCAGTAGTAGGTCCGGTGAGCAGTTCTTC.